This T cell receptor (beta chain) was sequenced during a study of chemoradiotherapy in HPV16-positive cancers. Profiled with immunoSEQ multiplex PCR; TCRdb holds only in-frame clones, not every one. The top ten clones hold 12% of a sample with about 5,400 clones, approximately 71% of them seen once. Germline V gene data show CDR1 as SGDLS and CDR2 as YYNGEE. There are 15 residues in the CDR3. The V and J ends lost 0 bases and 3 bases respectively, with 12 bases between them. This chain uses TRBV9 with TRBJ1-2; D is unclear. The sequenced sample was tumor tissue, obtained from a patient who underwent chemoradiotherapy. This clonotype was obtained from a human donor with HPV-associated anogenital cancer. Here the CDR3 DNA reads TGTGCCAGCAGCGTAGCAGTTTGGGCGGACTATGGCTACACCTTC. As protein: CASSVAVWADYGYTF.